This T cell receptor (beta chain) was identified during a study of blood T cell repertoires in COVID-19. About the research overall: The study drew acute and convalescent COVID-19 samples from the United States, Italy and Spain. PBMCs, B-cell-depleted T cells, or T cells were the source of the cDNA or gDNA that made up the material.

The CDR3 has 16 residues. Between the trimmed V and J ends, which lost 0 bases and 0 bases, there was a span of 10 bases. Germline CDR1 and CDR2: SGHRS and YFSETQ. One Seattle source followed patients from active infection through their disease course. As originally analysed: Amplification with reference gene primers provided the estimates of nucleated cell counts. Sequencing used immunoSEQ multiplex PCR; TCRdb keeps in-frame clones, though not all of them. The V and J calls and clone size are taken from that table; D and trimming were inferred from the DNA. The sample contains roughly 150,000 clones, around four fifths of which appear only once.

The sequenced sample consisted of peripheral blood. The chain carries TRBV5-1 and TRBJ2-1; a weak D match, TRBD1 (5 bases). This sequence originates from a woman at least 80 years old with COVID-19, enrolled during active disease. CDR3: CASSLGGAVSYNEQFF. Here the CDR3 DNA reads TGCGCCAGCAGCTTGGGGGGCGCGGTCTCCTACAATGAGCAGTTCTTC.